The text below deals with one TCR beta chain. Per the original data handling: Amplification of reference gene primers was used by the study to estimate nucleated cell counts. This table comes from immunoSEQ multiplex PCR, and its TCRdb copy is limited to in-frame clones, with some not included. V and J calls and clone size are copied from that table; D and trimming were computed from the DNA. The data contain tens of thousands of clones, around 80% of them singletons. This specimen comes from a study of blood T cell repertoires in COVID-19. The wider study: Samples of COVID-19 (acute and convalescent) were obtained from the United States, Italy and Spain. The cDNA or gDNA used as material had been derived from T cells, B-cell-depleted T cells, or PBMCs.

The origin of this receptor is a man over 45 with active COVID-19. The specimen was peripheral blood.

CDR3 DNA sequence: TGCGCCAGCAGCTACAACCTCCTAGCGGAAACCTACGAGCAGTACTTC. This translates into CASSYNLLAETYEQYF. The rearrangement links TRBV5-1 to TRBJ2-7, with 7 bases lining up with TRBD2. Germline V gives CDR1 SGHRS, CDR2 YFSETQ. V was pared by 3 bases and J by 2 bases, with 11 bases of the junction left unmatched. The CDR3 runs 16 residues.